Listed below are T cell receptor beta chains from one sample, sequenced in a study of blood T cell repertoires in COVID-19. Method: immunoSEQ multiplex PCR; TCRdb's copy keeps in-frame clones and lacks some. The repertoire has about 88,000 clones, about 88% of them found once; the top ten carry 2.5% to 3.5%. The sample taken for sequencing was peripheral blood. Receptor source: a woman aged 80 or older with acute or convalescent COVID-19. Each CDR3 is given with its conserved first and last residue. A D gene is named only where the DNA matches it firmly. The size of a clone is reported for some rows only, either as once, few or many, or as a class for expanded clones.

cdr3_nt: TGTGCCAGCAGCCATAGCGGGACAGGGCAAAATTCACCCCTCCACTTT; cdr3_aa: CASSHSGTGQNSPLHF; v_call: TRBV4-2; d_call: TRBD1; j_call: TRBJ1-6; cdr3_length: 16; clone_size: -
cdr3_nt: TGTGCCAGCAGTTCCGGGACAGTTGGGCCGTACTTC; cdr3_aa: CASSSGTVGPYF; v_call: TRBV6-5; d_call: TRBD1; j_call: TRBJ2-7; cdr3_length: 12; clone_size: -
cdr3_nt: TGTGCCAGCAGCTTGGAAGCGCGGGACACTGAAGCTTTCTTT; cdr3_aa: CASSLEARDTEAFF; v_call: TRBV5-4; d_call: -; j_call: TRBJ1-1; cdr3_length: 14; clone_size: -
cdr3_nt: TGTGCCAGCAGCTTAGGCCCCGGACAATACGAGCAGTACTTC; cdr3_aa: CASSLGPGQYEQYF; v_call: TRBV7-2; d_call: -; j_call: TRBJ2-7; cdr3_length: 14; clone_size: -
cdr3_nt: TGTGCCAGCTCACGGGGAGACACCATATATTTT; cdr3_aa: CASSRGDTIYF; v_call: TRBV18; d_call: -; j_call: TRBJ1-3; cdr3_length: 11; clone_size: -
cdr3_nt: TGTGCCAGCAGCTTAGCAGGGGCCAATCAGCCCCAGCATTTT; cdr3_aa: CASSLAGANQPQHF; v_call: TRBV7-2; d_call: -; j_call: TRBJ1-5; cdr3_length: 14; clone_size: -
cdr3_nt: TGTGCCAGCAGCTTAGAACCAGGGCGGAATTCACCCCTCCACTTT; cdr3_aa: CASSLEPGRNSPLHF; v_call: TRBV7-2; d_call: -; j_call: TRBJ1-6; cdr3_length: 15; clone_size: -
cdr3_nt: TGTGCCATCAGTGAGTCGCGGGGGCGCACGGATGAGCAGTTCTTC; cdr3_aa: CAISESRGRTDEQFF; v_call: TRBV10-3; d_call: -; j_call: TRBJ2-1; cdr3_length: 15; clone_size: -
cdr3_nt: TGTGCCAGCAGGAGAAGCAGGACAGTGGCTAGCTCCTACAATGAGCAGTTCTTC; cdr3_aa: CASRRSRTVASSYNEQFF; v_call: TRBV27; d_call: -; j_call: TRBJ2-1; cdr3_length: 18; clone_size: -
cdr3_nt: TGCGCCAGCAGCTTGCCCAAAACAGGGGGTCGGACTGAAGCTTTCTTT; cdr3_aa: CASSLPKTGGRTEAFF; v_call: TRBV5-1; d_call: TRBD1; j_call: TRBJ1-1; cdr3_length: 16; clone_size: -
cdr3_nt: TGTGCCAGCAGCGTAAGGACAGGGGGGGACTACGAGCAGTACTTC; cdr3_aa: CASSVRTGGDYEQYF; v_call: TRBV7-2; d_call: TRBD1; j_call: TRBJ2-7; cdr3_length: 15; clone_size: -
cdr3_nt: TGTGCCAGCAGTCAATGGGACAGCTCCTACGAGCAGTACTTC; cdr3_aa: CASSQWDSSYEQYF; v_call: TRBV5-5; d_call: TRBD1; j_call: TRBJ2-7; cdr3_length: 14; clone_size: -
cdr3_nt: TGTGCCAGCAGTCGTTACAGGGTGGGCAACTATGGCTACACCTTC; cdr3_aa: CASSRYRVGNYGYTF; v_call: TRBV27; d_call: -; j_call: TRBJ1-2; cdr3_length: 15; clone_size: -
cdr3_nt: TGTGCCACCAGCAGAGACAGGGCCCCCGGGGAGCTGTTTTTT; cdr3_aa: CATSRDRAPGELFF; v_call: TRBV15; d_call: -; j_call: TRBJ2-2; cdr3_length: 14; clone_size: -
cdr3_nt: TGTGCCACTGGGGACAGGGGGACAGGGGCCAACGTCCTGACTTTC; cdr3_aa: CATGDRGTGANVLTF; v_call: TRBV19; d_call: TRBD1; j_call: TRBJ2-6; cdr3_length: 15; clone_size: -
cdr3_nt: TGTGCCAGTAGTATTGGGGGCGCGGTCTATGGCTACACCTTC; cdr3_aa: CASSIGGAVYGYTF; v_call: TRBV19; d_call: -; j_call: TRBJ1-2; cdr3_length: 14; clone_size: -
cdr3_nt: TGTGCCAGCAGCCAAGATCGAGGCCACTTC; cdr3_aa: CASSQDRGHF; v_call: TRBV3-1/TRBV3-2; d_call: -; j_call: TRBJ2-7; cdr3_length: 10; clone_size: once
cdr3_nt: TGCGCCAGCAGCCAAGAAGTAGGGACAGCTTCCAACTCACCCCTCCACTTT; cdr3_aa: CASSQEVGTASNSPLHF; v_call: TRBV4-1; d_call: TRBD1; j_call: TRBJ1-6; cdr3_length: 17; clone_size: -
cdr3_nt: TGTGCCAGCAGCCAAGTAGCGATGAGCCAAGAGACCCAGTACTTC; cdr3_aa: CASSQVAMSQETQYF; v_call: TRBV3-1/TRBV3-2; d_call: -; j_call: TRBJ2-5; cdr3_length: 15; clone_size: -
cdr3_nt: TGTGCCACCTCGACAGGATTGAACACTGAAGCTTTCTTT; cdr3_aa: CATSTGLNTEAFF; v_call: TRBV19; d_call: -; j_call: TRBJ1-1; cdr3_length: 13; clone_size: once
cdr3_nt: TGTGCCAGTAGTGCTAACAGGGGGCAAACCGGGGAGCTGTTTTTT; cdr3_aa: CASSANRGQTGELFF; v_call: TRBV19; d_call: TRBD1; j_call: TRBJ2-2; cdr3_length: 15; clone_size: once
cdr3_nt: TGTGCCATCCGGGGCGGGGGGGGCCCGGAGACCCAGTACTTC; cdr3_aa: CAIRGGGGPETQYF; v_call: TRBV10-3; d_call: TRBD2; j_call: TRBJ2-5; cdr3_length: 14; clone_size: -
cdr3_nt: TGTGCCATCAGTGAGTCAGCGGGGGAAAAACTGTTTTTT; cdr3_aa: CAISESAGEKLFF; v_call: TRBV10-3; d_call: -; j_call: TRBJ1-4; cdr3_length: 13; clone_size: -
cdr3_nt: TGCGCCAGCAGCCCCTTAGCGGGGGCGAGCTCCTACGAGCAGTACTTC; cdr3_aa: CASSPLAGASSYEQYF; v_call: TRBV5-1; d_call: TRBD2; j_call: TRBJ2-7; cdr3_length: 16; clone_size: -
cdr3_nt: TGCGCCAGCAGCGGAGGAGGACTAGCGTGGATCGAGCAGTACTTC; cdr3_aa: CASSGGGLAWIEQYF; v_call: TRBV5-1; d_call: TRBD2; j_call: TRBJ2-7; cdr3_length: 15; clone_size: -
cdr3_nt: TGTGCCAGCAGCGTATCCGGGACAGCCTATGGCTACACCTTC; cdr3_aa: CASSVSGTAYGYTF; v_call: TRBV5-6; d_call: TRBD1; j_call: TRBJ1-2; cdr3_length: 14; clone_size: -
cdr3_nt: TGCGCCAGCAGCCATGGCCCTAATCGCGCGGATGGTGAGCAGTTCTTC; cdr3_aa: CASSHGPNRADGEQFF; v_call: TRBV4-1; d_call: -; j_call: TRBJ2-1; cdr3_length: 16; clone_size: few
cdr3_nt: TGTGCCTGGAGTGTACTTTTTGACATTCAGTACTTC; cdr3_aa: CAWSVLFDIQYF; v_call: TRBV30; d_call: -; j_call: TRBJ2-4; cdr3_length: 12; clone_size: once
cdr3_nt: TGTGCCAGCTCACCACCCAAAACAGGGCTGAACACCGGGGAGCTGTTTTTT; cdr3_aa: CASSPPKTGLNTGELFF; v_call: TRBV18; d_call: -; j_call: TRBJ2-2; cdr3_length: 17; clone_size: few
cdr3_nt: TGTGCCAGCAGGAATTCAGGGGGAGTAGGGGATCAGCCCCAGCATTTT; cdr3_aa: CASRNSGGVGDQPQHF; v_call: TRBV2; d_call: TRBD1; j_call: TRBJ1-5; cdr3_length: 16; clone_size: -
cdr3_nt: TGTGCCAGCAGTGTGGGACAAAACTCTGGAAACACCATATATTTT; cdr3_aa: CASSVGQNSGNTIYF; v_call: TRBV2; d_call: -; j_call: TRBJ1-3; cdr3_length: 15; clone_size: -
cdr3_nt: TGTGCCAGCAGTTTCGGACTAGCGGGGGGGTTGGAGACCCAGTACTTC; cdr3_aa: CASSFGLAGGLETQYF; v_call: TRBV6-5; d_call: TRBD2; j_call: TRBJ2-5; cdr3_length: 16; clone_size: -
cdr3_nt: TGTGCCAGCAGCCCGACAGGGGTTCAGCCCCAGCATTTT; cdr3_aa: CASSPTGVQPQHF; v_call: TRBV11-2; d_call: TRBD1; j_call: TRBJ1-5; cdr3_length: 13; clone_size: -
cdr3_nt: TGTGCCAGCAGTGATTCGGGACTAGCATTAAACACCGGGGAGCTGTTTTTT; cdr3_aa: CASSDSGLALNTGELFF; v_call: TRBV6-2/TRBV6-3; d_call: TRBD2; j_call: TRBJ2-2; cdr3_length: 17; clone_size: -
cdr3_nt: TGTGCCATCAGCAGAGGGACTAGCGGTTCCTACGAGCAGTACTTC; cdr3_aa: CAISRGTSGSYEQYF; v_call: TRBV10-3; d_call: TRBD2; j_call: TRBJ2-7; cdr3_length: 15; clone_size: -
cdr3_nt: TGTGCCAGCAGCCGCGCGGGAGGGGGGGAAGCTTTCTTT; cdr3_aa: CASSRAGGGEAFF; v_call: TRBV6-5; d_call: -; j_call: TRBJ1-1; cdr3_length: 13; clone_size: -
cdr3_nt: TGTGCCAGCAGTGAAGGACTAGCGGGAGAAATCGAGCAGTACTTC; cdr3_aa: CASSEGLAGEIEQYF; v_call: TRBV28; d_call: TRBD2; j_call: TRBJ2-7; cdr3_length: 15; clone_size: -
cdr3_nt: TGTGCCAGTAGGCACAGGGGGATTTCCGGGGAGCTGTTTTTT; cdr3_aa: CASRHRGISGELFF; v_call: TRBV19; d_call: TRBD1; j_call: TRBJ2-2; cdr3_length: 14; clone_size: -